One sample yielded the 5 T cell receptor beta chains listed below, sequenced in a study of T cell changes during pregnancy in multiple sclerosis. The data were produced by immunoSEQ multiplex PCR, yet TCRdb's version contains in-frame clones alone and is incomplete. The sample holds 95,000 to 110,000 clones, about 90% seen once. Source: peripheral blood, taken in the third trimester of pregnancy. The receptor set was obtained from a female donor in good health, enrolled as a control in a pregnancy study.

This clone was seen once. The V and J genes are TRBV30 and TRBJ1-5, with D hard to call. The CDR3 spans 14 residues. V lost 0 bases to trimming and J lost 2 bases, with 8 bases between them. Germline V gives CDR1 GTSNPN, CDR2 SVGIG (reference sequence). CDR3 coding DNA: TGTGCCTGGAGTGTGCGGAGCCGCAATCAGCCCCAGCATTTT. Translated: CAWSVRSRNQPQHF.

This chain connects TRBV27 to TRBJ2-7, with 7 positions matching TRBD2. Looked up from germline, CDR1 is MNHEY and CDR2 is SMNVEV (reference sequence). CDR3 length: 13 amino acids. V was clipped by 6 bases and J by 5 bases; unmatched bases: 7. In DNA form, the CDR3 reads TGTGCCAGCAGCGGGCTAGCGGCCCACGAGCAGTACTTC. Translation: CASSGLAAHEQYF.

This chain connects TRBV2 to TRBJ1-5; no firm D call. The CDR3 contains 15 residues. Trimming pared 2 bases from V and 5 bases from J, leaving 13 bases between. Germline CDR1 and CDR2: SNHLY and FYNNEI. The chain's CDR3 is CASSESSARDQPQHF. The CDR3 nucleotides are TGTGCCAGCAGTGAATCCTCCGCTCGCGATCAGCCCCAGCATTTT.

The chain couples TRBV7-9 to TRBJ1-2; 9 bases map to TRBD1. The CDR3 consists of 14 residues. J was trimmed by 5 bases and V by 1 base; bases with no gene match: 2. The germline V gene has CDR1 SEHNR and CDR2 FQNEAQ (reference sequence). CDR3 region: CASSLGGQGYGYTF. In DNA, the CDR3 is TGTGCCAGCAGCTTAGGTGGACAGGGGTATGGCTACACCTTC.

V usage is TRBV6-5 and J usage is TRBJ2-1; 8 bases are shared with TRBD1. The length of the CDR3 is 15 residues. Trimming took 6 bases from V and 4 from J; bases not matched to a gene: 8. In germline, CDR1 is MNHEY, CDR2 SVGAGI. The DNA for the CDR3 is TGTGCCAGCAGATCCGGGACAGGTTTATACAATGAGCAGTTCTTC. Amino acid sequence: CASRSGTGLYNEQFF.